This T cell receptor (beta chain) was recorded in a study of T cell clusters in autoimmune cytopenias. Details on this clonotype: Its antigen is unidentified.

Some 34,000 genome equivalents of blood DNA were amplified for TRB. One tube held mixed TRB-A and TRB-B primer pools for touch-down PCR. TCRdb re-called the multiplex PCR reads; one entry per CDR3 protein, DNA not given. This table lists approximately 4,900 distinct CDR3 sequences. Study-wide results and caveats: Comparing secondary cytopenia with chronic lymphocytic leukemia showed no cluster-lack signature, apparently masked by lymphoma repertoire. Healthy donors had almost three-fold more exclusive TRB clusters than active autoimmune hepatitis patients.

From germline, CDR1 is MNHEY and CDR2 SVGAGI. This CDR3 has 13 amino acids. Another study also made use of these data, one on T cell repertoires in aging, cancer and after chemotherapy. Turning to that study: Compared with age-matched healthy donors, untreated hematological or solid cancer patients showed higher blood TCR clonality.

This sequence joins TRBV6-5 and TRBJ1-1; with no DNA, the TCRdb D assignment of TRBD1 cannot be verified. Sequencing was performed on peripheral blood. The receptor was isolated from a human donor with chronic lymphocytic leukemia. The donor label of this sample is uncertain. The CDR3 region is CASSYGDSGEAFF.